This T cell receptor (beta chain) was sequenced in a study of shared clonotypes between healthy human individuals. Study-level findings and limits: Relative to clonotypes present in all four donors, those not shared had lower generation probabilities.

In the original processing: Filtering differed since immunoSEQ provided only junctions, with no quality scores. The repertoire was sequenced with immunoSEQ multiplex PCR; TCRdb's copy has only in-frame clones and lacks some. For V, J and clone size, that table is used; D and trimming come from the DNA. The sample lists over 850,000 clones, 78% occurring once. Concerning this clone itself: Its target is unknown.

Deletions cut 2 bases from V and 7 bases from J, with 11 bases between. Germline CDR1 reads MNHNY; CDR2 reads SVGAGI (reference sequence). This CDR3 contains 14 residues. The sequence came from a man aged 18 to 35 in good health. Some clones in this sample may be carry-over from other donors' samples. The genes are TRBV6-6 and TRBJ2-2; D is ambiguous. Sequenced material: memory CD4+ T cells from PBMCs. Subset specified: CD45RA-negative fraction. Here the CDR3 reads CASSYRTVDGELFF. For the CDR3, the DNA is TGTGCCAGCAGTTACCGAACAGTGGACGGGGAGCTGTTTTTT.